What follows is one T cell receptor beta chain and its context. The antigen is not known. Primers for the PCR totalled 60 Vbeta and 13 Jbeta. The method was immunoSEQ multiplex PCR; TCRdb's version includes in-frame clones alone and lacks a portion of them. The data show fewer than 350,000 clones, roughly 90% seen once. This CDR3 contains 14 residues. CDR1 and CDR2 from the germline V gene are LNHDA and SQIVND (reference sequence). Unmatched junction bases numbered 8, after V lost 5 bases and J lost 8 bases. The sample originates from a study of cytomegalovirus exposure and HLA in healthy donors. Donors sampled were nominally healthy, though unrecorded immune exposures were likely. General study results and limits: Highly shared variants forming one cluster were likely a sequencing artifact. Later analysis revealed greater clonal expansion in HLA-associated TCR beta chains than in equally common others. Association of approximately 18,000 TCR beta sequences with HLA alleles was found at 0.05 false discovery rate in a later analysis.

The chain carries TRBV19 and TRBJ1-4, with 7 positions matching TRBD1. The sequence was collected from a woman aged 18-29 years in good health and CMV-seronegative. Sequenced sample: PBMCs. The CDR3 bases are TGTGCCAGTAGTCCCGGGACAGTAGACGAAAAACTGTTTTTT. It translates to CASSPGTVDEKLFF.